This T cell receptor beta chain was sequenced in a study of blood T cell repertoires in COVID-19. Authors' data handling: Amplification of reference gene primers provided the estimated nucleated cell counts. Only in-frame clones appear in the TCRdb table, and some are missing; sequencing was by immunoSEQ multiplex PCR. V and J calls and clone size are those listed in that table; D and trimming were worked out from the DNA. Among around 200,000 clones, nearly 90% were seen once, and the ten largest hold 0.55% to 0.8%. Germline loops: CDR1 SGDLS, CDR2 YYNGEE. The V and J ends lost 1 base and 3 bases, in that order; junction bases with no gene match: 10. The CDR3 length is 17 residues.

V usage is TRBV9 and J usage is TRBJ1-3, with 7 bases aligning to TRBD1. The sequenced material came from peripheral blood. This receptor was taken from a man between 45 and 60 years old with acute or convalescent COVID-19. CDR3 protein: CASSVSPRQGFGNTIYF. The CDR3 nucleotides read TGTGCCAGCAGCGTAAGCCCCAGACAGGGTTTTGGAAACACCATATATTTT.